The clone carrying this T cell receptor (beta chain) was observed many times. Amplification of TCR beta CDR3 regions used RNA as the template. Researchers ran a first-round RT-PCR on the TCR CDR3 using the HTBI primer set. TCRdb re-derived calls from the multiplex PCR reads in MiXCR, one entry per CDR3 protein. The sample includes hundreds of thousands of distinct CDR3 sequences, roughly 15% of them seen just once. Germline CDR1 and CDR2: MDHEN and SYDVKM. CDR3 size: 14 residues. Trimming cost V 5 bases and J 7 bases; bases outside gene matches: 9. The record originates from a study of T cells in Graves' hyperthyroidism and ophthalmopathy.

J is TRBJ1-2 and V is TRBV28; 8 nucleotides line up with TRBD1. The sequence derives from a woman in her 40s with Graves' ophthalmopathy. Sequencing was done on a sample of blood. CDR3 sequence (DNA): TGTGCCAGCAGTCCACGGACAGGGTCGACTGGCTACACCTTC. Amino acids: CASSPRTGSTGYTF.